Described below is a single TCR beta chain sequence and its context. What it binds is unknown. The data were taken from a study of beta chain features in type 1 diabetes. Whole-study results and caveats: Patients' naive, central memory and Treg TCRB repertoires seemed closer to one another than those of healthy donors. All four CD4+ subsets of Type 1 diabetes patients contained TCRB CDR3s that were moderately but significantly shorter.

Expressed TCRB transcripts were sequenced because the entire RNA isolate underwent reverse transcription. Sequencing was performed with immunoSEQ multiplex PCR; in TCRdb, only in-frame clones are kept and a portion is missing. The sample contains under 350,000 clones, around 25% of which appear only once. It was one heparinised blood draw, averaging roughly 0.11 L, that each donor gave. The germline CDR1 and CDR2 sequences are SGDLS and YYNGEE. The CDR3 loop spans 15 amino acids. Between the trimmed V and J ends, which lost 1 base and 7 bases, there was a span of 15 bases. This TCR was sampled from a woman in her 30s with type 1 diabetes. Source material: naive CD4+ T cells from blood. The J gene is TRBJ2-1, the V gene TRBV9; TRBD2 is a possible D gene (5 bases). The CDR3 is CASSVRGSNTNEQFF. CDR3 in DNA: TGTGCCAGCAGCGTACGTGGGAGTAATACGAATGAGCAGTTCTTC.